A single count supports the clone carrying this T cell receptor (beta chain). Amplification used 60 Vbeta primers and 13 Jbeta primers. Profiling relied on immunoSEQ multiplex PCR, and the TCRdb table lists in-frame clones only, not all of them. The sample consists of about 130,000 clones, over 70% of them appearing once. This CDR3 has 12 amino acids. V was cut by 0 bases and J by 7 bases, with 6 bases left in between. Germline CDR1 is SEHNR and CDR2 is FQNEAQ (reference sequence). This entry belongs to a study of cytomegalovirus exposure and HLA in healthy donors. The material sequenced was PBMCs. The chain employs TRBV7-9 and TRBJ1-1, with a possible D match to TRBD1 (5 bases). The sequence was obtained from a man aged 35 to 55 in good health and CMV-seronegative. The CDR3 reads CASSLATVEAFF. CDR3 sequence (DNA): TGTGCCAGCAGCTTAGCGACAGTTGAAGCTTTCTTT.